What follows is one TCR beta chain and its context. The sample belongs to a study of blood T cell repertoires in COVID-19. Across the whole study: Donors in the United States, Italy and Spain gave samples during acute or convalescent COVID-19. Sample material is recorded as cDNA or gDNA derived from T cells, B-cell-depleted T cells, or PBMCs.

Per the authors' pipeline: By means of reference gene primer amplification, nucleated cell counts were estimated. TCRdb keeps only in-frame clones here, not all; method: immunoSEQ multiplex PCR. V and J calls and clone size are as listed in that table; D and trimming were resolved from the DNA. Seen here are about 400,000 clones, roughly 90% observed once, and the top ten hold 1% to 1.5%. Per the germline V gene, CDR1 is KGHSH and CDR2 is LQKENI. Trimming cost V 6 bases and J 1 base; bases outside gene matches: 6. The CDR3 has 17 amino acids. The clonotype originates from a middle-aged man with acute or convalescent COVID-19. Sequencing used peripheral blood. V usage is TRBV18 and J usage is TRBJ2-6, with 10 bases identical to TRBD1. CDR3 in DNA: TGTGCCAGCTCGAGGACAGGGGGGGGTTCTGGGGCCAACGTCCTGACTTTC. It translates to CASSRTGGGSGANVLTF.